This T cell receptor (beta chain) was identified during a study of a mutant IDH1 vaccine in newly diagnosed glioma. Across the whole study: Onset of vaccination occurred 4-6 weeks following radiotherapy alone, or with temozolomide cycles.

Indicated time point: week 35, safety follow-up. A single vaccine dose contained 300 ug of mutant IDH1 20-mer peptide, and topical imiquimod was used with it. TCRdb's table, derived via immunoSEQ multiplex PCR, lists solely in-frame clones and lacks some. Of some 57,000 clones detected, 80% to 90% appear once; the ten largest clones hold around 3.9%. On this clone itself: Antigen unknown.

Whole-study results and caveats: Over 85% of patients showed vaccine-induced immune responses across multiple MHC alleles.

Source: PBMCs, taken from a glioma patient whose treatment included an IDH1 peptide vaccine. The receptor's source is a woman aged 18-29 years with glioma.

The CDR3 is CASSPIGDDYEQYF. CDR3 coding DNA: TGTGCCAGCAGTCCTATAGGGGATGACTACGAGCAGTACTTC. V gene TRBV6-6 combines with J gene TRBJ2-7, with TRBD1 as a possible D gene (5 bases). Germline V lookup: CDR1 MNHNY, CDR2 SVGAGI (reference sequence). The V gene lost 5 bases and the J gene lost 3 bases, with 14 bases spanning the gap. The CDR3 loop spans 14 amino acids.